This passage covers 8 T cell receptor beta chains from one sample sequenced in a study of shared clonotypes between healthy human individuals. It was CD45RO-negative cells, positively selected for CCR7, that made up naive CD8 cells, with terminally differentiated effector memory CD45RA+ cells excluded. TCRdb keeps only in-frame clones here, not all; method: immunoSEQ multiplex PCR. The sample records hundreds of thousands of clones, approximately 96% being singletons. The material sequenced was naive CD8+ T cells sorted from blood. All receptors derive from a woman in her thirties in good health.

For the CDR3, the DNA is TGTGCCAGCAGTTATCATAACACCGGGGAGCTGTTTTTT. It yields the protein CASSYHNTGELFF. This chain links TRBV27 with TRBJ2-2; D gene uncertain. The CDR3 spans 13 residues. The V gene lost 4 bases and the J gene lost 2 bases, with 5 bases spanning the gap. In germline, CDR1 is MNHEY, CDR2 SMNVEV (reference sequence).

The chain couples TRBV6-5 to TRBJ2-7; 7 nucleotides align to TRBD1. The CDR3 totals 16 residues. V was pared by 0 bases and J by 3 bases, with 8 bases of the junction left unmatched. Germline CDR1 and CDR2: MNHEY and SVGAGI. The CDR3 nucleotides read TGTGCCAGCAGTTACTCTACAGGGGAGAGAGGCTACGAGCAGTACTTC. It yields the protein CASSYSTGERGYEQYF.

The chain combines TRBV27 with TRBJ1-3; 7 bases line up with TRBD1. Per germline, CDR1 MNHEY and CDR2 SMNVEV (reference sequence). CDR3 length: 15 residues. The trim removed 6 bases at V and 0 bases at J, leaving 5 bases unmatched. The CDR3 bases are TGTGCCAGCAGCCGGGACAGCAACTCTGGAAACACCATATATTTT. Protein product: CASSRDSNSGNTIYF.

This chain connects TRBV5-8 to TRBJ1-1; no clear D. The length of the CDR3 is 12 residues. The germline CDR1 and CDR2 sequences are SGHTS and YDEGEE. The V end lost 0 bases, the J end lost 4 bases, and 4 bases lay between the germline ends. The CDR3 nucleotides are TGTGCCAGCAGCTTGGAGGTCACTGAAGCTTTCTTT. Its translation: CASSLEVTEAFF.

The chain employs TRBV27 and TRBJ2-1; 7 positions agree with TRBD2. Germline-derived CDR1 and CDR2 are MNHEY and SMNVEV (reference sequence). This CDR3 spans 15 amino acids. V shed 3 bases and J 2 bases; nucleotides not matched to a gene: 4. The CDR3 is CASSLSGVAYNEQFF. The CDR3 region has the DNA TGTGCCAGCAGTTTGAGCGGGGTAGCCTACAATGAGCAGTTCTTC.

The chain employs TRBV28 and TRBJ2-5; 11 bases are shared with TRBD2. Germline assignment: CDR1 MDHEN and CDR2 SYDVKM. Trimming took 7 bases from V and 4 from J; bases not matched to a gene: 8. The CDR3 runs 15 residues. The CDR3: CASTLTSGIGETQYF. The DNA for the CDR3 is TGTGCCAGCACCTTGACTAGCGGGATTGGAGAGACCCAGTACTTC.

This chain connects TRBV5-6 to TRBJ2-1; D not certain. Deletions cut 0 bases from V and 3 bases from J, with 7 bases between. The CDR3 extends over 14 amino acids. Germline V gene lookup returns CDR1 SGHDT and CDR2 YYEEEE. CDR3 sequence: CASSLDAVYNEQFF. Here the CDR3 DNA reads TGTGCCAGCAGCTTGGACGCGGTCTACAATGAGCAGTTCTTC. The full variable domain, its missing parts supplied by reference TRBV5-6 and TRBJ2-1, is DAGVTQSPTHLIKTRGQQVTLRCSPKSGHDTVSWYQQALGQGPQFIFQYYEEEERQRGNFPDRFSGHQFPNYSSELNVNALLLGDSALYLCASSLDAVYNEQFFGPGTRLTVL.

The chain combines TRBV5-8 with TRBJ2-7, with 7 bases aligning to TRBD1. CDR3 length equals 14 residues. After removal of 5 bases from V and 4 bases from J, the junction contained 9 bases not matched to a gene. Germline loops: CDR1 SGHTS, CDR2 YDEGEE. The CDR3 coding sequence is TGTGCCAGCAGAGCCACAGGGGACGGGTACGAGCAGTACTTC. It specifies CASRATGDGYEQYF. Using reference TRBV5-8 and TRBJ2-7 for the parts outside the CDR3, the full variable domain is EAGVTQSPTHLIKTRGQQATLRCSPISGHTSVYWYQQALGLGLQFLLWYDEGEERNRGNFPPRFSGRQFPNYSSELNVNALELEDSALYLCASRATGDGYEQYFGPGTRLTVT.